Below are 24 T cell receptor beta chains sequenced from a single sample in a study of T-cell memory formation after mild COVID-19. TCRdb independently ran MiXCR on the 5' RACE reads; one entry per CDR3 protein. The sample carries 350,000 to 500,000 distinct CDR3 sequences, around a quarter recorded once. The sequencing sample was made of PBMCs or a T cell subset sorted from them (not recorded which). These receptors all come from an adult woman who had mild COVID-19 (a few samples of this study predate the infection). Cell type and time point are not known.

The chain recombines TRBV7-9 with TRBJ2-2; D could derive from TRBD1 or TRBD2 (5 bases each). This CDR3 is 15 amino acids long. Germline lookup yields CDR1 SEHNR and CDR2 FQNEAQ (reference sequence). Trimming cost V 5 bases and J 5 bases, with 15 bases left between them. In DNA form, the CDR3 reads TGTGCCAGCAGCCGGGACGGCTCGCGGACCGGGGAGCTGTTTTTT. It is translated as CASSRDGSRTGELFF.

This clonotype was picked up one time. The rearrangement links TRBV20-1 to TRBJ1-1, with D possibly matching TRBD1 (6 bases). Per germline, CDR1 DFQATT and CDR2 SNEGSKA (reference sequence). The CDR3 is 11 residues long. As DNA, the CDR3 is TGCAGCCTCCAAAGGGGGACTGAAGCTTTCTTT. Amino acids: CSLQRGTEAFF.

Worth noting for this clonotype: The junction departs from the called germline gene at one end, perhaps through a read error. This rearrangement joins TRBV7-9 to TRBJ1-4; D not certain. From germline, CDR1 is SEHNR and CDR2 FQNEAQ (reference sequence). The CDR3 is 15 residues long. Written as DNA, the CDR3 is TGTGCCAGCAGCCAGCCGAGGGCCACTATTGAAAAACTGTTTTTT. This translates into CASSQPRATIEKLFF.

This clonotype was recorded a few times. V usage is TRBV5-1 and J usage is TRBJ2-7, with no clear D. Per germline, CDR1 SGHRS and CDR2 YFSETQ. V was clipped by 4 bases and J by 1 base, with 18 bases between them. The CDR3 is 16 residues long. CDR3 residues: CASSLRRQDASYEQYF. The DNA for the CDR3 is TGCGCCAGCAGCCTTCGAAGGCAGGACGCGTCCTACGAGCAGTACTTC.

V and J are TRBV13 and TRBJ1-6; tentative D call: TRBD1 (5 bases). The CDR3 length is 14 residues. Trimming took off 1 base at V and 8 bases at J, with 9 bases between the two ends. The germline V gene encodes CDR1 PRHDT and CDR2 FYEKMQ (reference sequence). The CDR3 coding sequence is TGTGCCAGCAGCTTAGCGGGGGGTTATTCACCCCTCCACTTT. Encoded protein: CASSLAGGYSPLHF.

The chain joins TRBV7-9 to TRBJ2-3; D is unresolved. Trimming cost V 1 base and J 4 bases, with 6 bases left between them. This CDR3 region has 13 residues. Germline CDR1 is SEHNR and CDR2 is FQNEAQ (reference sequence). The CDR3 is CASSLGSSDTQYF. The CDR3 nucleotides read TGTGCCAGCAGCTTAGGTAGTTCAGATACGCAGTATTTT.

V usage is TRBV9 and J usage is TRBJ2-7; 8 bases agree with TRBD2. The CDR3 covers 15 residues. After removal of 4 bases from V and 5 bases from J, the junction contained 11 bases not matched to a gene. The germline CDR1 and CDR2 sequences are SGDLS and YYNGEE. The CDR3 here is CASSPSRLAYHEQYF. The CDR3 DNA follows: TGTGCCAGCAGCCCTTCGCGACTAGCGTACCACGAGCAGTACTTC.

This clonotype has a handful of counts. The rearrangement joins TRBV9 to TRBJ2-1; D is unresolved. Per the germline V gene, CDR1 is SGDLS and CDR2 is YYNGEE. The V end lost 0 bases, the J end lost 7 bases, and 8 bases lay between the germline ends. The length of the CDR3 is 13 residues. CDR3 amino acids: CASSVDWGNEQFF. CDR3 DNA sequence: TGTGCCAGCAGCGTAGATTGGGGAAATGAGCAGTTCTTC.

The rearrangement joins TRBV20-1 to TRBJ1-1; 7 bases map to TRBD1. Germline V gene data show CDR1 as DFQATT and CDR2 as SNEGSKA (reference sequence). The length of the CDR3 is 15 residues. The J segment lost 5 bases and the V segment lost 3 bases, leaving 12 bases of the junction unmatched. CDR3 sequence: CSARIRQGVQTEAFF. CDR3 nucleotides: TGCAGTGCTAGGATCCGACAGGGCGTACAAACTGAAGCTTTCTTT.

This clonotype was counted between two and nine times. This chain uses TRBV29-1 with TRBJ2-2; D unclear. Deletions cut 4 bases from V and 0 bases from J, with 12 bases between. From germline, CDR1 is SQVTM and CDR2 ANQGSEA. The CDR3 length is 15 residues. The CDR3 sequence is CSVVEFSTNTGELFF. The CDR3 region has the DNA TGCAGCGTTGTAGAATTTAGTACGAACACCGGGGAGCTGTTTTTT.

V gene TRBV7-9 combines with J gene TRBJ2-7, with 9 bases fitting TRBD2. The CDR3 runs to 16 residues. Trimming took 5 bases from V and 3 from J; bases not matched to a gene: 11. CDR1 and CDR2 from the germline V gene are SEHNR and FQNEAQ (reference sequence). The CDR3 coding sequence is TGTGCCAGCAGCCAAGCAGCTAGCGGGGCCCGCTACGAGCAGTACTTC. Protein product: CASSQAASGARYEQYF. Full variable domain (missing parts from reference TRBV7-9 and TRBJ2-7): DTGVSQNPRHKITKRGQNVTFRCDPISEHNRLYWYRQTLGQGPEFLTYFQNEAQLEKSRLLSDRFSAERPKGSFSTLEIQRTEQGDSAMYLCASSQAASGARYEQYFGPGTRLTVT.

The chain joins TRBV20-1 to TRBJ2-1; D call uncertain. Germline V gene data show CDR1 as DFQATT and CDR2 as SNEGSKA (reference sequence). The CDR3 runs to 14 residues. Trimming removed 5 bases at V and 0 bases at J, with 11 bases between. In nucleotides, the CDR3 is TGCAGTGCTGCACTCCACAGCTCCTACAATGAGCAGTTCTTC. Its translation: CSAALHSSYNEQFF.

The chain's CDR3 is CASSQAVAGRTDTQYF. The DNA of the CDR3 is TGTGCCAGCAGCCAAGCGGTAGCGGGCCGCACAGATACGCAGTATTTT. The rearrangement uses TRBV4-2 and TRBJ2-3; 7 positions agree with TRBD2. Germline CDR1 reads LGHNA; CDR2 reads YNFKEQ. This CDR3 region has 16 residues. Trimming took 1 base from V and 1 from J; bases not matched to a gene: 5.

The chain has TRBV18 and TRBJ2-3; D remains ambiguous. In germline, CDR1 is KGHSH, CDR2 LQKENI. Trimming removed 3 bases at V and 5 bases at J, with 15 bases between. This CDR3 has 15 residues. Here the CDR3 reads CASSPGGIWQDTQYF. The CDR3 DNA sequence: TGTGCCAGCTCACCCGGCGGTATTTGGCAAGATACGCAGTATTTT.

This clonotype was recorded a few times. The chain links TRBV7-2 to TRBJ2-7, with 8 bases that match TRBD1. Germline V gene sequence: CDR1 SGHTA, CDR2 FQGNSA. The CDR3 has 15 residues. V dropped 5 bases and J dropped 2; count of bases not matched to a gene: 8. CDR3 sequence reads: CASSRAGQGTYEQYF. CDR3 coding DNA: TGTGCCAGCAGCCGAGCCGGACAGGGAACCTACGAGCAGTACTTC.

This clonotype came up many times. V gene TRBV19 combines with J gene TRBJ1-5; D gene uncertain. This CDR3 comprises 15 residues. Per germline, CDR1 LNHDA and CDR2 SQIVND (reference sequence). Trimming removed 6 bases from V and 0 bases from J, with 12 bases in between. For the CDR3, the DNA is TGTGCCAGTAGGAATATAAGGGATAGCAATCAGCCCCAGCATTTT. Encoded protein: CASRNIRDSNQPQHF.

The rearrangement links TRBV2 to TRBJ2-3; D is perhaps TRBD2 (6 bases). CDR3 size: 18 residues. Trimming removed 2 bases from V and 0 bases from J, with 18 bases in between. Germline-derived CDR1 and CDR2 are SNHLY and FYNNEI. CDR3 nucleotide sequence: TGTGCCAGCAGTGAATCCGGGAGAGCCTACGTGAGCACAGATACGCAGTATTTT. Encoded protein: CASSESGRAYVSTDTQYF.

This sequence joins TRBV12-3 or TRBV12-4 and TRBJ2-7; D could derive from TRBD1 or TRBD2 (5 bases each). The germline V and J ends were trimmed by 4 bases and 1 base, with 14 bases remaining between them. The CDR3 sequence is 15 residues long. Here the CDR3 reads CASSSPGRPSYEQYF. In DNA form, the CDR3 reads TGTGCCAGCAGTTCCCCGGGACGCCCATCCTACGAGCAGTACTTC.

This clonotype was counted between two and nine times. Compared with germline, one end of the junction differs, possibly owing to a read error. The CDR3 reads CASSDRAGGFGELFF. The CDR3 DNA sequence: TGTGCTAGCAGTGATCGGGCGGGAGGTTTCGGGGAGCTGTTTTTT. The chain combines TRBV7-7 with TRBJ2-2; 8 bases are a match to TRBD2. The CDR3 extends over 15 amino acids. The germline gives CDR1 SSHAT, CDR2 FNYEAQ (reference sequence).

V gene TRBV4-1 combines with J gene TRBJ2-4, with D unresolved. The V and J ends lost 1 base and 2 bases respectively, with 6 bases between them. The germline gives CDR1 MGHRA, CDR2 YSYEKL. The CDR3 runs to 14 residues. CDR3 DNA sequence: TGCGCCAGCAGCCAAGGAGGTACCAAAAACATTCAGTACTTC. Its translation: CASSQGGTKNIQYF.

This clonotype has more than one count but fewer than ten. The chain couples TRBV6-2 or TRBV6-3 to TRBJ2-7; no definite D call. V lost 6 bases, J lost 3 bases, and 18 bases lay in between. This CDR3 is 15 amino acids long. Looked up from germline, CDR1 is MNHEY and CDR2 is SVGEGT. The CDR3 is CASSSRVSTGYEQYF. The CDR3 nucleotides read TGTGCCAGCAGCTCCCGGGTCTCTACGGGCTACGAGCAGTACTTC.

The chain couples TRBV7-2 to TRBJ2-3, with TRBD2 identical over 8 bases. Germline CDR1 reads SGHTA; CDR2 reads FQGNSA. V was clipped by 5 bases and J by 2 bases; unmatched bases: 6. The CDR3 has 15 residues. The CDR3 region is CASSPGGPLTDTQYF. CDR3 in DNA: TGTGCCAGCAGCCCGGGGGGGCCCCTCACAGATACGCAGTATTTT.

The V call is TRBV6-2 or TRBV6-3, the J call TRBJ1-1; unclear D gene. Looked up from germline, CDR1 is MNHEY and CDR2 is SVGEGT. V was cut by 2 bases and J by 0 bases, with 4 bases left in between. This CDR3 is built from 13 residues. CDR3 region: CASSYVVNTEAFF. CDR3 DNA sequence: TGTGCCAGCAGTTACGTGGTGAACACTGAAGCTTTCTTT.

The chain carries TRBV24-1 and TRBJ2-1; D is unresolved. The V end was cut by 1 base, the J end by 6 bases, with 9 bases between. This CDR3 comprises 14 residues. From germline, CDR1 is KGHDR and CDR2 SFDVKD. The CDR3: CATSDLAQFNEQFF. The DNA of the CDR3 is TGTGCCACCAGTGATTTAGCCCAGTTCAATGAGCAGTTCTTC.